The rows below give T cell receptor beta chains drawn from one sample of a study of cytomegalovirus exposure and HLA in healthy donors. This table comes from immunoSEQ multiplex PCR, and its TCRdb copy is limited to in-frame clones, with some not included. The sample consists of about 140,000 clones, 82% of them appearing once. Sequencing was performed on PBMCs. Receptors originate from a man in his thirties or forties in good health and CMV-seropositive. The CDR3 runs from the conserved cysteine through the conserved F or W. D genes are given only for firm matches. For some rows the clone size is stated as once, few or many, or as a class when expanded; others skip it.

few,TRBD1,TRBV4-1,TRBJ2-7,TGCGCCAGCAGCCAAGCTCCACAGGGGGCACCTAGCGAGCAGTACTTC,CASSQAPQGAPSEQYF
.,.,TRBV30,TRBJ2-5,TGTGCCTGGAGCCGTGAAGGAGCCCAGTACTTC,CAWSREGAQYF
once,TRBD1,TRBV27,TRBJ1-1,TGTGCCAGCAGCCAGACAGGGTCTCGTGGGACTGAAGCTTTCTTT,CASSQTGSRGTEAFF
.,TRBD1,TRBV7-9,TRBJ1-5,TGTGCCAGCAGCCTGGGCGCCGGGACAGATAGCAATCAGCCCCAGCATTTT,CASSLGAGTDSNQPQHF
once,TRBD2,TRBV28,TRBJ2-7,TGTGCCAGCAGTTTGGAGGGAGGGATTTCCTACGAGCAGTACTTC,CASSLEGGISYEQYF
.,.,TRBV7-2,TRBJ2-7,TGTGCCAGCAGCTTCCTAAGGGGCACCTACGAGCAGTACTTC,CASSFLRGTYEQYF
.,.,TRBV28,TRBJ2-3,TGTGCCAGCATGGGGCGGGGAGGCACAGATACGCAGTATTTT,CASMGRGGTDTQYF
.,.,TRBV28,TRBJ1-4,TGTGCCAGCAGTTTGAGAGCAAAACATGAAAAACTGTTTTTT,CASSLRAKHEKLFF
.,.,TRBV7-2,TRBJ2-7,TGTGCCAGCAGCTTAGCGCGGACTAACTACGAGCAGTACTTC,CASSLARTNYEQYF
few,.,TRBV6-1,TRBJ1-5,TGTGCCAGCAGTGAATGGAGTAATAGCAATCAGCCCCAGCATTTT,CASSEWSNSNQPQHF
.,.,TRBV30,TRBJ1-5,TGTGCCTGGAGTGTAGGACTAGCGGGGGGCAACACAGATACGCAGCATTTT,CAWSVGLAGGNTDTQHF
.,.,TRBV7-9,TRBJ2-1,TGTGCCAGCCTACCCGAGGGCACCTATTACAATGAGCAGTTCTTC,CASLPEGTYYNEQFF
.,.,TRBV7-6,TRBJ2-1,TGTGCCAGCAGCTTCTCGCGCGCCTACAATGAGCAGTTCTTC,CASSFSRAYNEQFF
.,TRBD2,TRBV9,TRBJ2-1,TGTGCCAGCAGCGTAGGTCGGGGGGTCAATGAGCAGTTCTTC,CASSVGRGVNEQFF
.,TRBD2,TRBV7-9,TRBJ2-1,TGTGCCAGCAGCTTAGCGGGTAGCGGGGGCTTGGTCTTC,CASSLAGSGGLVF
.,.,TRBV15,TRBJ1-5,TGTGCCACCAGCAGGTCGGGCGGGAGCAATCAGCCCCAGCATTTT,CATSRSGGSNQPQHF
once,TRBD2,TRBV27,TRBJ2-3,TGTGCCAGCAGTTGGGCGCGACTAGCCCAGGTCCACGATACGCAGTATTTT,CASSWARLAQVHDTQYF
.,TRBD1,TRBV7-2,TRBJ1-1,TGTGCCAGCAGCAAGTGGACAGGGAGTGAAGCTTTCTTT,CASSKWTGSEAFF
.,.,TRBV28,TRBJ2-2,TGTGCCAGCAGCAAAGACCCGAGAGGTACATCCGGGGAGCTGTTTTTT,CASSKDPRGTSGELFF
once,.,TRBV10-3,TRBJ1-2,TGTGCCATCAGTCCACAGGGAGAGTATGGCTACACCTTC,CAISPQGEYGYTF
once,TRBD2,TRBV27,TRBJ2-1,TGTGCCAGCAGTTCCAGTAGCGGGGGCTACAATGAGCAGTTCTTC,CASSSSSGGYNEQFF
.,TRBD1,TRBV10-1,TRBJ2-1,TGCGCCAGCAGCCGGCCGGGACAGGGTCGAAATGAGCAGTTCTTC,CASSRPGQGRNEQFF
.,.,TRBV18,TRBJ2-5,TGTGCCAGCTCACCACCGAGGGGGTCCCACCAAGAGACCCAGTACTTC,CASSPPRGSHQETQYF
.,TRBD2,TRBV11-3,TRBJ2-1,TGTGCCAGCGCGGGGAGGGCACCTAATGAGCAGTTCTTC,CASAGRAPNEQFF
.,.,TRBV30,TRBJ2-1,TGTGCCTGGACGTACTCGAGGGTCGCGAATGAGCAGTTCTTC,CAWTYSRVANEQFF
once,.,TRBV12-5,TRBJ1-2,TGTGCTAGTGGTTTGTTCGAGGTTTATGGCTACACCTTC,CASGLFEVYGYTF
.,TRBD1,TRBV6-5,TRBJ2-7,TGTGCCAGCAGTTACTCACAGGGGTACTACGAGCAGTACTTC,CASSYSQGYYEQYF